This T cell receptor beta chain was identified in a study of shared clonotypes between healthy human individuals. CDR1 SGHAT and CDR2 FQDESV come from the germline V gene (reference sequence). There are 17 residues in the CDR3. V shed 5 bases, J shed 3 bases, and the junction held 7 bases outside the gene matches. Data came from immunoSEQ multiplex PCR; TCRdb stores just in-frame clones and leaves some out. The sample includes approximately 740,000 clones, around 67% seen only once; the top ten take over 1.5%. This sequence joins TRBV11-1 and TRBJ2-3, with TRBD2 identical over 14 bases. What was sequenced was memory CD4+ T cells sorted from blood. Sample subset: CD45RA-negative fraction. The receptor was isolated from a woman aged 25 to 45 in good health. CDR3 in DNA: TGTGCCAGCAGCCTTACCGGGACTAGCGGGAGTACAGATACGCAGTATTTT. Its translation: CASSLTGTSGSTDTQYF.